The sequence of this T cell receptor (beta chain) was determined in a study of blood T cell repertoires in COVID-19. On the study more broadly: Acute-phase and convalescent COVID-19 samples originated in the United States, Italy and Spain. PBMCs, B-cell-depleted T cells, or T cells were the source of the cDNA or gDNA that made up the material.

The germline gives CDR1 SGHNT, CDR2 YENEEA. The V gene end was trimmed by 6 bases and the J gene end by 3 bases; junction bases not matched to a gene: 7. This CDR3 has 15 amino acids. In the source study's methods: From reference gene primer amplification, estimates of nucleated cell counts were derived. Sequencing was performed with immunoSEQ multiplex PCR; in TCRdb, only in-frame clones are kept and a portion is missing. V, J and clone size derive from that table, while D and trimming were established from the DNA sequence. The sample yields some 670,000 clones, around 90% seen once. Sequencing was carried out using peripheral blood. The sequence was collected from a woman between 18 and 29 years old with acute or convalescent COVID-19. This chain uses TRBV11-3 with TRBJ2-2, with TRBD1 matching 7 bases. The CDR3 DNA sequence: TGTGCCAGCAGTGCGAGAACAGGGGACACCGGGGAGCTGTTTTTT. Its translation is CASSARTGDTGELFF. Full variable domain (outside the CDR3, taken from reference TRBV11-3 and TRBJ2-2): EAGVVQSPRYKIIEKKQPVAFWCNPISGHNTLYWYLQNLGQGPELLIRYENEEAVDDSQLPKDRFSAERLKGVDSTLKIQPAELGDSAVYLCASSARTGDTGELFFGEGSRLTVL.